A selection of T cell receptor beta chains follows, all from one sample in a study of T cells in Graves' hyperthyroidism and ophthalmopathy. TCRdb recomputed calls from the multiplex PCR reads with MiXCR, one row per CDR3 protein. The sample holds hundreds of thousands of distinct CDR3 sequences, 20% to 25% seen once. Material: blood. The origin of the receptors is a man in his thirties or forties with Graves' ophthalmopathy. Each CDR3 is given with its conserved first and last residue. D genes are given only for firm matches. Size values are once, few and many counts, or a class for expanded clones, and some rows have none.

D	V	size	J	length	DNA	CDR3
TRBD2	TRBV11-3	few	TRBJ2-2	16	TGTGCCAGCAGCTTAGAGGGACTACTTAACACCGGGGAGCTGTTTTTT	CASSLEGLLNTGELFF
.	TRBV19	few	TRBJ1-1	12	TGTGCCAGTAGTACCGTGAACACTGAAGCTTTCTTT	CASSTVNTEAFF
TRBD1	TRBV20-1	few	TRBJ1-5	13	TGCAGTGCTCAGGGACAGGACCATCAGCCCCAGCATTTT	CSAQGQDHQPQHF
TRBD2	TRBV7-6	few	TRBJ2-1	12	TGTGCCAGCAGCTGGGAGGGAGGTGAGCAGTTCTTC	CASSWEGGEQFF
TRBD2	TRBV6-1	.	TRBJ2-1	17	TGTGCCAGCAGCAAGGAAACGGGACTAGCGGGATACAATGAGCAGTTCTTC	CASSKETGLAGYNEQFF
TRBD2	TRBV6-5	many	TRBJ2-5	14	TGTGCCAGCAGTTACTCGCGGGGGCAAGAGACCCAGTACTTC	CASSYSRGQETQYF
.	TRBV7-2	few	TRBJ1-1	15	TGTGCCAGCAGCTTAGGAAGGTGGGCGAACACTGAAGCTTTCTTT	CASSLGRWANTEAFF
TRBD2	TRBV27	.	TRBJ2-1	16	TGTGCCAGCAGAGATTTAAGCGGGAGGGCTATGAATGAGCAGTTCTTC	CASRDLSGRAMNEQFF
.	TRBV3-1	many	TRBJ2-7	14	TGTGCCAGCAGCCCGACGGTTAGCTCCTACGAGCAGTACTTC	CASSPTVSSYEQYF
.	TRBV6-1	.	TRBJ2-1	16	TGTGCCAGCAGGCTGGAACGACTAGGCTCCTACAATGAGCAGTTCTTC	CASRLERLGSYNEQFF
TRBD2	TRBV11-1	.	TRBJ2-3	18	TGTGCCAGCAGCCAAAGATGGGGACTAGCGGGAACCACAGATACGCAGTATTTT	CASSQRWGLAGTTDTQYF
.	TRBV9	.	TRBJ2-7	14	TGTGCCAGCAGCGTAGTACCGAGCTCCTACGAGCAGTACTTC	CASSVVPSSYEQYF
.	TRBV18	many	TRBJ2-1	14	TGTGCCAGCTCACCAGGATCAGCCTCCAATGAGCAGTTCTTC	CASSPGSASNEQFF
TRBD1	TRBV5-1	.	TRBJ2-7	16	TGTGCCAGCAGCTTTTCCCAGGGGGCCCCTTACTACGAGCAGTACTTC	CASSFSQGAPYYEQYF
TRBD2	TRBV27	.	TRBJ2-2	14	TGTGCCAGTAGCGGGAGGGCCCGGCCCGGGGAGCTGTTTTTT	CASSGRARPGELFF
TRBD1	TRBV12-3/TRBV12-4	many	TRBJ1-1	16	TGTGCCAGCAACCTCCGGGACAGTCAGATGAACACTGAAGCTTTCTTT	CASNLRDSQMNTEAFF
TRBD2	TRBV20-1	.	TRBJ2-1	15	TGCAGTGCTAGAGATCTAGCGGGAGCGTACAATGAGCAGTTCTTC	CSARDLAGAYNEQFF
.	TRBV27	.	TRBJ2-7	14	TGTGCCAGCAGTTTTAAGTGGGGCTCCTACGAGCAGTACTTC	CASSFKWGSYEQYF
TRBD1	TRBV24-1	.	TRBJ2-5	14	TGTGCCACCAGTGACCGACAGGGTCAAGAGACCCAGTACTTC	CATSDRQGQETQYF
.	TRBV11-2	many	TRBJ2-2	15	TGTGCCAGCAGCTTGCAGGAGTTGAACACCGGGGAGCTGTTTTTT	CASSLQELNTGELFF
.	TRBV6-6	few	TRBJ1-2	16	TGTGCCAGCAGTTACAGTGTTGTTTCGGAATACTATGGCTACACCTTC	CASSYSVVSEYYGYTF
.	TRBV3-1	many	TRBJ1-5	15	TGTGCCAGCAGCCAAGACTCGGGGGGCTATCAGCCCCAGCATTTT	CASSQDSGGYQPQHF
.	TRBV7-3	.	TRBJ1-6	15	TGTGCCAGCAGCCCGGGGGGGGCTGGTAATTCACCCCTCCACTTT	CASSPGGAGNSPLHF
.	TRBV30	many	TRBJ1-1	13	TGTGCCTGGAGTTTAACAGGGCTCACTGAAGCTTTCTTT	CAWSLTGLTEAFF
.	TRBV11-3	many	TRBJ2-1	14	TGTGCCAGCAGCTTAGGGGGGACTCCGAGTAAGCAGTTCTTC	CASSLGGTPSKQFF
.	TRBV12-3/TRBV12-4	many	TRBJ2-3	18	TGTGCCAGCAGCCGCTACCTTGAGGGCCCCCATAGCACAGATACGCAGTATTTT	CASSRYLEGPHSTDTQYF
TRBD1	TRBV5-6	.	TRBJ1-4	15	TGTGCCAGCAGCTTTGGACAGGGAACTAATGAAAAACTGTTTTTT	CASSFGQGTNEKLFF
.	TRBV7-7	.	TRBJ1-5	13	TGTGCTAGCAGCCGACAGACCGTACAGCCCCAGCATTTT	CASSRQTVQPQHF
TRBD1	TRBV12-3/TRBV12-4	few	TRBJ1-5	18	TGTGCCAGCTCACCACCGGGCAGGGGGCCGCCGGGCAATCAGCCCCAGCATTTT	CASSPPGRGPPGNQPQHF
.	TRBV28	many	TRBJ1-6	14	TGTGCCAGCACCCCCGGAGGGTTAAGTTCACCCCTCCACTTT	CASTPGGLSSPLHF
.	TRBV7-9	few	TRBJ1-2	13	TGTGCCAGCAGCTTAGACCGTTCTTTCGGCTACACCTTC	CASSLDRSFGYTF